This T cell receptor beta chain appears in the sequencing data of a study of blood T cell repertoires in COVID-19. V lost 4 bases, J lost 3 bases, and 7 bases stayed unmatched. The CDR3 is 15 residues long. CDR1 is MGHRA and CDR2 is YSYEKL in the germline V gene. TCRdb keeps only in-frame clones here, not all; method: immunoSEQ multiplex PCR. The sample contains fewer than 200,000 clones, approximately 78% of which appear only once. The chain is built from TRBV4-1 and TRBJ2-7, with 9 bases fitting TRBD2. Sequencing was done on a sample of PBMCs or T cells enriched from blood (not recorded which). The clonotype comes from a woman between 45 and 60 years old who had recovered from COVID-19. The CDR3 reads CASSRLTSGGYEQYF. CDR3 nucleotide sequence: TGCGCCAGCAGCCGCCTGACTAGCGGAGGCTACGAGCAGTACTTC.